The sample holds a few counts of the clone carrying this TCR beta chain. What it binds is unknown. Template switching, a step in the protocol, added a universal primer site, and cDNA carried unique molecular identifiers. Using its own MiXCR run on the 5' RACE reads, TCRdb lists one record per CDR3 protein. Among under 250,000 distinct CDR3 sequences listed, about 7.5% were seen once. Trimming removed 5 bases from V and 7 bases from J; junction bases left unmatched: 12. There are 16 residues in the CDR3. CDR1 SGHTA and CDR2 FQGNSA come from the germline V gene. This sample was included in a study of identical twins. The study's findings and limits: Researchers caution that invariant MAIT and iNKT cells could partly confound zero-insertion analyses. Whereas memory repertoires showed no such difference, abundant cord blood beta clonotypes carried fewer insertions.

This sample was shared with a second study, whose subject was yellow fever vaccine responses in identical twins.

This rearrangement joins TRBV7-2 to TRBJ2-2, with 8 bases fitting TRBD2. This receptor was taken from a woman younger than 35 in good health. Sequenced input: memory (CD45RO+) T cells sorted from blood. The CDR3, as DNA: TGTGCCAGCAGCCCTCCCGGGGCGGGAGGAAGCGGGGAGCTGTTTTTT. As protein: CASSPPGAGGSGELFF.